This T cell receptor (beta chain) was recovered during a study of cytomegalovirus exposure and HLA in healthy donors. Study as a whole: From donors who were HLA-typed, an early data release held approximately 91 million unique TCRs. Genetic ancestry analysis placed around 76% of the 398 donors that were genotyped in the Caucasian-associated cluster.

The CDR3 has 14 amino acids. Germline V gene sequence: CDR1 WNHNN, CDR2 SYGVQD (reference sequence). V dropped 6 bases and J dropped 6 bases, with 18 bases sitting between them. 60 Vbeta and 13 Jbeta primers were used in PCR. The data were produced by immunoSEQ multiplex PCR, yet TCRdb's version contains in-frame clones alone and is incomplete. The data show fewer than 200,000 clones, over 9.5% seen once. The source of this sequence is a man aged 50-60 years in good health and CMV-seropositive. The chain links TRBV10-1 to TRBJ2-7; D might be TRBD2 (5 bases). Source material: PBMCs. The CDR3 loop reads CASRPSGPSGEQYV. The CDR3 nucleotides are TGCGCCAGCAGGCCCTCGGGTCCCAGCGGCGAGCAGTACGTC.